The 12 T cell receptor beta chains listed next were all sequenced from one sample in a study of T cells in Graves' hyperthyroidism and ophthalmopathy. Authors of the study amplified TCR beta CDR3 regions from RNA transcripts. The study used the HTBI primer set for a first-round RT-PCR of the TCR CDR3. TCRdb processed the multiplex PCR reads anew with MiXCR; each CDR3 protein has one entry. The sample holds hundreds of thousands of distinct CDR3 sequences; around 15% are singletons and the top ten take about a tenth. The sequenced sample consisted of blood. The receptors derive from a woman in her late teens or twenties with Graves' hyperthyroidism.

The gene calls are TRBV20-1 and TRBJ1-1, with D possibly TRBD1 on 5 matching bases. V was shortened by 5 bases and J by 2 bases, with 15 bases between the two germline ends. CDR1 DFQATT and CDR2 SNEGSKA come from the germline V gene (reference sequence). This CDR3 spans 14 amino acids. The DNA for the CDR3 is TGCAGTGCTTGGGGGTCTGGGCTCAACACTGAAGCTTTCTTT. Translated: CSAWGSGLNTEAFF.

The sample holds a few counts of this clonotype. The V call is TRBV29-1, the J call TRBJ2-7, with 9 bases lining up with TRBD1. Germline-derived CDR1 and CDR2 are SQVTM and ANQGSEA. The CDR3 length is 15 residues. V lost 0 bases and J lost 1; bases outside the gene matches: 4. CDR3 nucleotides: TGCAGCGTTGAAGATGTGACAGGGGGTTCCTACGAGCAGTACTTC. Translating gives CSVEDVTGGSYEQYF.

This clonotype was counted ten times or more. The J gene is TRBJ1-2, the V gene TRBV5-1; D is unresolved. This CDR3 region has 13 residues. The ends were cut back, 4 bases at V and 8 bases at J, with 15 bases in the middle. Per the germline V gene, CDR1 is SGHRS and CDR2 is YFSETQ. CDR3 bases: TGCGCCAGCAGCCTGACGGAGGGAGGCGGCTACACCTTC. This sequence encodes CASSLTEGGGYTF.

This clonotype appeared many times. This chain links TRBV20-1 with TRBJ2-2, with unresolved D. The germline CDR1 and CDR2 sequences are DFQATT and SNEGSKA (reference sequence). V shed 5 bases and J shed 6 bases, with 13 bases lying between them. CDR3 length: 13 amino acids. The chain's CDR3 is CSAAHSTAGELFF. The CDR3 DNA is TGCAGTGCTGCACACAGCACGGCCGGGGAGCTGTTTTTT.

The chain carries TRBV29-1 and TRBJ2-1; 13 bases map to TRBD2. Looked up from germline, CDR1 is SQVTM and CDR2 is ANQGSEA. V was clipped by 1 base and J by 5 bases; unmatched bases: 11. The CDR3 is made up of 18 amino acids. The CDR3 sequence is CSVEAVGLAGLANNEQFF. In DNA form, the CDR3 reads TGCAGCGTTGAAGCCGTGGGACTAGCGGGATTGGCGAACAATGAGCAGTTCTTC.

The gene calls are TRBV6-1 and TRBJ2-1; TRBD1 matches at 9 bases. The CDR3 consists of 15 residues. CDR1 and CDR2 from the germline V gene are MNHNS and SASEGT. Trimming took 6 bases from V and 6 from J; bases not matched to a gene: 9. The CDR3 DNA reads TGTGCCAGCAGGGGACAGGGTTTGATCCGCAATGAGCAGTTCTTC. It translates to CASRGQGLIRNEQFF.

Many counts were recorded for this clonotype. The chain uses TRBV28 and TRBJ2-7; TRBD2 agrees at 9 bases. Germline V gene lookup returns CDR1 MDHEN and CDR2 SYDVKM. The CDR3 consists of 13 residues. The V gene end was trimmed by 8 bases and the J gene end by 4 bases; junction bases not matched to a gene: 6. In DNA form, the CDR3 reads TGTGCCAGCTCATCTAGCGGGACTTACGAGCAGTACTTC. Amino acids: CASSSSGTYEQYF.

This clonotype was seen a handful of times. Given a much more abundant clone one base away, this may be a read error. The chain is built from TRBV6-2 or TRBV6-3 and TRBJ1-2; 9 bases match TRBD1. The CDR3 consists of 14 residues. Germline assignment: CDR1 MNHEY and CDR2 SVGEGT. Trimming at V came to 5 bases and at J to 1 base, leaving 2 bases not matched to a gene. The CDR3: CASSPDRGNYGYTF. The CDR3, as DNA: TGTGCCAGCAGTCCGGACAGGGGTAACTATGGCTACACCTTC.

The V and J genes are TRBV5-8 and TRBJ1-5; D gene ambiguous. Trimming removed 4 bases at V and 6 bases at J, with 23 bases between. The germline CDR1 and CDR2 sequences are SGHTS and YDEGEE. The length of the CDR3 is 17 residues. CDR3 amino acids: CASSVVGLPRGIQPQHF. The CDR3 DNA sequence: TGTGCCAGCAGCGTGGTGGGTCTCCCCCGGGGTATTCAGCCCCAGCATTTT.

This clonotype was picked up many times. The chain is built from TRBV7-6 and TRBJ2-7, with a weak D call TRBD2 (5 bases). This CDR3 comprises 11 residues. Germline CDR1 is SGHVS and CDR2 is FNYEAQ. Trimming took off 8 bases at V and 2 bases at J, with 7 bases between the two ends. The CDR3 nucleotides read TGTGCCAGCGGGAGCACCTACGAGCAGTACTTC. This translates into CASGSTYEQYF.

This clonotype has a handful of counts. This rearrangement joins TRBV29-1 to TRBJ2-5; 9 nucleotides match TRBD1. Germline V gene data show CDR1 as SQVTM and CDR2 as ANQGSEA. The CDR3 covers 18 residues. Trimming at V came to 1 base and at J to 5 bases, leaving 17 bases not matched to a gene. DNA for the CDR3: TGCAGCGTTGAAGCGTTAAAACCAACAGGGGGCCGTTTGGAGACCCAGTACTTC. Translated, it gives CSVEALKPTGGRLETQYF.

This clonotype appeared many times. The V and J genes are TRBV7-8 and TRBJ2-7; no definite D call. Trimming pared 0 bases from V and 0 bases from J, leaving 12 bases between. Germline lookup yields CDR1 SGHVS and CDR2 FQNEAQ. The CDR3 has 16 residues. CDR3 protein: CASSLAPVISSYEQYF. The CDR3 bases are TGTGCCAGCAGCTTAGCCCCAGTAATAAGCTCCTACGAGCAGTACTTC.